The 15 T cell receptor beta chains below were found in one sample sequenced in a study of blood T cell repertoires in COVID-19. Libraries were prepared by immunoSEQ multiplex PCR; TCRdb keeps only in-frame clonotypes and omits some of them. Of roughly 410,000 clones listed, 80% to 90% are singletons. Sequenced: peripheral blood. The receptors stem from a woman aged 55-70 years with COVID-19, enrolled during active disease.

The sample holds one count of this clone. This sequence joins TRBV3-1 (or the pseudogene TRBV3-2) and TRBJ1-1; D not certain. Per germline, CDR1 LGHDT and CDR2 YNNKEL (reference sequence). The CDR3 spans 12 residues. V was clipped by 4 bases and J by 1 base, with 4 bases between them. The CDR3 bases are TGTGCCAGCAGCCCGAGGAACACTGAAGCTTTCTTT. Translation gives CASSPRNTEAFF.

This rearrangement joins TRBV30 to TRBJ2-7; 8 nucleotides align to TRBD1. Trimming took 3 bases from V and 1 from J; bases not matched to a gene: 2. The CDR3 length is 13 residues. The germline CDR1 and CDR2 sequences are GTSNPN and SVGIG (reference sequence). CDR3 DNA: TGTGCCTGGAGGACAGGGGTATCCTACGAGCAGTACTTC. Encoded protein: CAWRTGVSYEQYF.

This sequence joins TRBV29-1 and TRBJ1-1; 7 positions agree with TRBD1. CDR3 length: 14 residues. Looked up from germline, CDR1 is SQVTM and CDR2 is ANQGSEA. With 7 bases clipped from V and 6 bases from J, the junction kept 14 bases outside the gene matches. CDR3 DNA sequence: TGCAGCGCCACGGGACAGAGGGGGGCCCCTGAAGCTTTCTTT. It translates to CSATGQRGAPEAFF.

The chain couples TRBV27 to TRBJ2-1; no reliable D call. In germline, CDR1 is MNHEY, CDR2 SMNVEV (reference sequence). Deletions cut 4 bases from V and 1 base from J, with 17 bases between. This CDR3 is 17 amino acids long. The DNA of the CDR3 is TGTGCCAGCAGTTCCCTACAGAATCCCCAATCCTACAATGAGCAGTTCTTC. Amino acids: CASSSLQNPQSYNEQFF.

As regards this clone: A much larger clone is a single base away; this may be a read error. This specimen includes other DNA sequences encoding the same CDR3. CDR3 sequence (DNA): TGTGCCAGCAGTTTGGGACTGAACACCGGGGAGCTGTTTTTT. It translates to CASSLGLNTGELFF. The chain uses TRBV2 and TRBJ2-2, with D possibly TRBD2 on 6 matching bases. Trimming stripped 5 bases from V and 1 base from J, with 8 bases between. The CDR3 extends over 14 amino acids. Germline lookup yields CDR1 SNHLY and CDR2 FYNNEI.

V and J are TRBV11-2 and TRBJ2-1; TRBD2 matches 10 bases. V was pared by 5 bases and J by 0 bases, with 4 bases of the junction left unmatched. CDR1 and CDR2 from the germline V gene are SGHAT and FQNNGV. There are 16 residues in the CDR3. The CDR3 sequence: CASSPRLAGSYNEQFF. CDR3 DNA: TGTGCCAGCAGCCCCAGACTAGCGGGCTCCTACAATGAGCAGTTCTTC.

J is TRBJ1-2 and V is TRBV4-2, with 7 bases lining up with TRBD1. This CDR3 comprises 22 residues. Germline lookup yields CDR1 LGHNA and CDR2 YNFKEQ. V lost 1 base to trimming and J lost 3 bases; unmatched junction nucleotides: 26. The CDR3 coding sequence is TGTGCCAGCAGCCAAGTTGGGGCGGGAATATCACCGGTGGGACAGTCCCACTATGGCTACACCTTC. It translates to CASSQVGAGISPVGQSHYGYTF.

V gene TRBV12-3 or TRBV12-4 combines with J gene TRBJ1-2, with D possibly being TRBD1 (5 bases). The CDR3 totals 11 residues. V lost 1 base and J 11 bases, leaving 8 bases between the germline ends. The chain's CDR3 is CASSLEKGYTF. CDR3 DNA: TGTGCCAGCAGTTTAGAAAAGGGGTACACCTTC.

V gene TRBV7-6 combines with J gene TRBJ1-5, with 7 positions matching TRBD1. J gave up 7 bases and V 5 bases, and 14 bases lay outside the gene matches. Germline lookup yields CDR1 SGHVS and CDR2 FNYEAQ. The CDR3 sequence is 16 residues long. CDR3 sequence: CASSPEGAARRQPQHF. CDR3 DNA: TGTGCCAGCAGCCCAGAGGGGGCTGCCAGGCGACAGCCCCAGCATTTT.

The chain joins TRBV7-6 to TRBJ1-2; 7 positions match TRBD1. The CDR3 extends over 17 amino acids. Germline loops: CDR1 SGHVS, CDR2 FNYEAQ. Unmatched junction bases numbered 12, after V lost 0 bases and J lost 5 bases. The CDR3 sequence is CASSLAGSTSGGYGYTF. The CDR3, as DNA: TGTGCCAGCAGCTTAGCCGGTAGCACCTCAGGGGGTTATGGCTACACCTTC.

The V call is TRBV24-1, the J call TRBJ1-5; 8 bases map to TRBD1. CDR1 KGHDR and CDR2 SFDVKD come from the germline V gene. V lost 5 bases, J lost 0 bases, and 5 bases stayed unmatched. The CDR3 is 16 residues long. CDR3: CATSGGTGYSNQPQHF. CDR3 nucleotides: TGTGCCACCAGTGGAGGGACAGGCTATAGCAATCAGCCCCAGCATTTT.

CDR3 amino acids: CASSQAGTNEKLFF. The CDR3 DNA follows: TGTGCCAGCAGCCAAGCGGGTACTAATGAAAAACTGTTTTTT. V is TRBV3-1 (or the pseudogene TRBV3-2) and J is TRBJ1-4; unclear D gene. CDR3 length: 14 amino acids. V lost 1 base, J lost 2 bases, and 5 bases lay in between. CDR1 and CDR2 (germline): LGHDT, YNNKEL (reference sequence).

CDR3: CASSAPAATQYF. The CDR3 region has the DNA TGCGCCAGCAGCGCCCCGGCGGCTACGCAGTATTTT. This sequence joins TRBV5-1 and TRBJ2-3; D not resolved. Per germline, CDR1 SGHRS and CDR2 YFSETQ. The CDR3 length is 12 residues. V lost 4 bases and J lost 8, with 11 bases in between.

The chain links TRBV4-2 to TRBJ2-1; tentatively, D is TRBD1 (6 bases). The length of the CDR3 is 15 residues. Trimming took 1 base from V and 0 from J, leaving 7 bases between them. Germline lookup yields CDR1 LGHNA and CDR2 YNFKEQ. As DNA, the CDR3 is TGTGCCAGCAGCCAAGTAGGGGGCTCCTACAATGAGCAGTTCTTC. Amino acid sequence: CASSQVGGSYNEQFF.

The chain recombines TRBV6-4 with TRBJ1-2, with 7 bases fitting TRBD1. V was pared by 7 bases and J by 4 bases, with 15 bases of the junction left unmatched. The CDR3 is made up of 16 amino acids. Looked up from germline, CDR1 is MRHNA and CDR2 is SNTAGT. The CDR3 spells CASTEHPDREVYGYTF. The CDR3 DNA reads as TGTGCCAGCACCGAACATCCTGACAGGGAGGTCTATGGCTACACCTTC.